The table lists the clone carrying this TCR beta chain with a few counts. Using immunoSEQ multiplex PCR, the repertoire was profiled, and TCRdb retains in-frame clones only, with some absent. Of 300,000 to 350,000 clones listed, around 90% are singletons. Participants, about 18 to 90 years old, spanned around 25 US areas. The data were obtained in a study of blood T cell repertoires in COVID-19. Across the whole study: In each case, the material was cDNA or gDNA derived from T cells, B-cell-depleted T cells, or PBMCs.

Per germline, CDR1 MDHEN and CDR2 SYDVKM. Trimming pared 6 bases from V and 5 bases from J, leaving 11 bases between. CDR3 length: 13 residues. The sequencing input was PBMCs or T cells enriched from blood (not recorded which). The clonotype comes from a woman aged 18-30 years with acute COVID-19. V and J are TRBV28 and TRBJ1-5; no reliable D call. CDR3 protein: CASRPGSHQPQHF. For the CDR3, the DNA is TGTGCCAGCAGACCCGGGAGCCATCAGCCCCAGCATTTT.